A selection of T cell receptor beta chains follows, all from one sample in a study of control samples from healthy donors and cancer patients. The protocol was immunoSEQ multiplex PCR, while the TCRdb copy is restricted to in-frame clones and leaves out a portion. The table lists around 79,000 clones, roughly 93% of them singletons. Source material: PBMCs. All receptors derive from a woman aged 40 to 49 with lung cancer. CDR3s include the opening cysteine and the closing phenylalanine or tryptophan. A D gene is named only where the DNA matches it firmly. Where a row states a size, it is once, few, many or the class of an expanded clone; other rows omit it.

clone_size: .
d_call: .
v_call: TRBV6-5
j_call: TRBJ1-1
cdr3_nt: TGTGCCAGCGGGGATAGTCGCACTGAAGCTTTCTTT
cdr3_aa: CASGDSRTEAFF

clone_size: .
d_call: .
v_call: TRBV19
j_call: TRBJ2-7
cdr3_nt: TGTGCCAGTAGTATAGGGGCAGGACAGCTCTACGAGCAGTACTTC
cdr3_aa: CASSIGAGQLYEQYF

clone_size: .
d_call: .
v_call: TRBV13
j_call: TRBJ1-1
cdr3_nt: TGTGCCAGCAGCTTACCCGAACAGGGAGAGATCACTGAAGCTTTCTTT
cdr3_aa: CASSLPEQGEITEAFF

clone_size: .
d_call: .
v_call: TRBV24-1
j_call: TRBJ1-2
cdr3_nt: TGTGCCACCAGCACCCCAGGGTTCGGCTATGGCTACACCTTC
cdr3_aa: CATSTPGFGYGYTF

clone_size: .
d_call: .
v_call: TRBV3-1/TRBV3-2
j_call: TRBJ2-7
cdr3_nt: TGTGCCAGCAGCCAAGATTACGGAGCGGTTCTGAGTTACGAGCAGTACTTC
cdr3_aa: CASSQDYGAVLSYEQYF

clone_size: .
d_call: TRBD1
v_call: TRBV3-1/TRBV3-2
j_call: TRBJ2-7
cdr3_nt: TGTGCCAGCGGTCCCGGGACAGGGGAACACGAGCAGTACTTC
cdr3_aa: CASGPGTGEHEQYF

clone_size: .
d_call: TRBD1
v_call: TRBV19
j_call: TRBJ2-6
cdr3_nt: TGTGCCAGTAGACCTCGGACAGGCTCTGGGGCCAACGTCCTGACTTTC
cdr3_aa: CASRPRTGSGANVLTF

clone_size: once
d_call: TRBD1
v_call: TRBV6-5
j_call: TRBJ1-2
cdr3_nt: TGTGCCAGCAGTTCCGCCGGGACAGGGGGCGATGGCTACACCTTC
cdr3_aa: CASSSAGTGGDGYTF

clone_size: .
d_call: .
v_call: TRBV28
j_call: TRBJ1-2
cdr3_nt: TGTGCCAGCAGTTTCCTGGACGGCGGGGCATTTAGCTATGGCTACACCTTC
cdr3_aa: CASSFLDGGAFSYGYTF

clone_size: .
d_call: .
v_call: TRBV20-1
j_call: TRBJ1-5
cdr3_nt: TGCAGTGCTAGTGACAATCTGGGGGTCCTCGGCAATCAGCCCCAGCATTTT
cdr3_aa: CSASDNLGVLGNQPQHF

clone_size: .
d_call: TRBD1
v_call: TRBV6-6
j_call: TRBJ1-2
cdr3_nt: TGTGCCAGCAGTTCCCAGACAGGGGGTTATGGCTACACCTTC
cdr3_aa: CASSSQTGGYGYTF

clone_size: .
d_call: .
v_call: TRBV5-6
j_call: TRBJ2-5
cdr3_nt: TGTGCCAGCAGCTTGACCCCGGACGTCCGCAGGGGAGAGACCCAGTACTTC
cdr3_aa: CASSLTPDVRRGETQYF

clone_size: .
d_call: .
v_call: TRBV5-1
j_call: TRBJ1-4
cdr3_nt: TGCGCCAGCAGACTACAGGGAAGTGGAACTAATGAAAAACTGTTTTTT
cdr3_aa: CASRLQGSGTNEKLFF

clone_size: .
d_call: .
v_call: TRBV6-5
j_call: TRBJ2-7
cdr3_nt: TGTGCCAGCAGTCGGTCAACAACGGGATACGAGCAGTACTTC
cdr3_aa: CASSRSTTGYEQYF

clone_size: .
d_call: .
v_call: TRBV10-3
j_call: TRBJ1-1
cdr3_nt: TGTGCCATCAGTGAGAGCAGGGTTGACAGTGAAGCTTTCTTT
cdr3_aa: CAISESRVDSEAFF

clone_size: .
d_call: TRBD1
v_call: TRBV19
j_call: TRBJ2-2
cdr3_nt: TGTGCCAGTAGTACCCCAGACAGGGGGCTCACCGGGGAGCTGTTTTTT
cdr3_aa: CASSTPDRGLTGELFF

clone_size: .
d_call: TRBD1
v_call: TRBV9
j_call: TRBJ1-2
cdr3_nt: TGTGCCAGCAGCGAAGGGACAGGGGGCTCTCTTAGCTACACCTTC
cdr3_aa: CASSEGTGGSLSYTF

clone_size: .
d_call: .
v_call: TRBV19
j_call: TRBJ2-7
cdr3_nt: TGTGCCAGTAGTATAGGGACGTTGCAGGGACTGACCTACGAGCAGTACTTC
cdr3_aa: CASSIGTLQGLTYEQYF

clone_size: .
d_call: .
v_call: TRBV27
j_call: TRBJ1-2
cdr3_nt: TGTGCCAGCAGTTTTTCAGGAGGGCTGGGGGGCTACACCTTC
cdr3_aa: CASSFSGGLGGYTF

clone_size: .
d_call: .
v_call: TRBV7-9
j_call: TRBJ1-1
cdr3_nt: TGTGCCAGCAGCTTAGGCTTACCTCCCGGGGCTGAAGCTTTCTTT
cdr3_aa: CASSLGLPPGAEAFF

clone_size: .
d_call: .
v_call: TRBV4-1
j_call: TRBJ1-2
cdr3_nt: TGCGCCAGGACCGGAGACAAGGGGCAAGGCTATGGCTACACCTTC
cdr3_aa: CARTGDKGQGYGYTF

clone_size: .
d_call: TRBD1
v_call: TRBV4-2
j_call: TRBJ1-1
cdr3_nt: TGTGCCAGCAGCCCGACAGGGACTGAAGCTTTCTTT
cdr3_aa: CASSPTGTEAFF

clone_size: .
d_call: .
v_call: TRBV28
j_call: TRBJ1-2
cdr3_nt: TGTGCCAGCAGAAAGGACTATGGCTACACCTTC
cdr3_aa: CASRKDYGYTF

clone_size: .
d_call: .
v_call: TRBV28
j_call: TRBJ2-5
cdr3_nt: TGTGCCAGCAGTCAGGACGTTGGGAAGACGGGAGAGACCCAGTACTTC
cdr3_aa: CASSQDVGKTGETQYF

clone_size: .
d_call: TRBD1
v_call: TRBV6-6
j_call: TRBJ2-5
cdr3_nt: TGTGCCACGAGTGGACAGGGGGATAGCCAAGAGACCCAGTACTTC
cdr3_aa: CATSGQGDSQETQYF

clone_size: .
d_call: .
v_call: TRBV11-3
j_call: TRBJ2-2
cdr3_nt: TGTGCCAGCAGCCTAGAGAGAAGAAACACCGGGGAGCTGTTTTTT
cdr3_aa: CASSLERRNTGELFF

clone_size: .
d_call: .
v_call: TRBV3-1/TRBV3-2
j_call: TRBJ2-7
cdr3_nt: TGTGCCAGCAGACGGACAGACTCCTACGAGCAGTACTTC
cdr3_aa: CASRRTDSYEQYF

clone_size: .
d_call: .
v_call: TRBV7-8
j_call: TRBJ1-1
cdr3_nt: TGTGCCAGCAGCTTAGTCGTAATCGCGACGGGGAGGGCGAACACTGAAGCTTTCTTT
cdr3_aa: CASSLVVIATGRANTEAFF

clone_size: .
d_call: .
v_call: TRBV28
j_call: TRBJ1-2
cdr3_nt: TGTGCCAGCAGTTTATGGGGGGCAGAAGGCTACACCTTC
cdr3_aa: CASSLWGAEGYTF

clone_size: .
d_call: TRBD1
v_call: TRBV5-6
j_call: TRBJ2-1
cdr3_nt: TGTGCCAGCACTATGAGAGGGGACAGACCCTACAATGAGCAGTTCTTC
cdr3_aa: CASTMRGDRPYNEQFF

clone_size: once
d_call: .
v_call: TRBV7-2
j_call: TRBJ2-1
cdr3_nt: TGTGCCAGCAGCACCGGGACTTCATTCAATGAGCAGTTCTTC
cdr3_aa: CASSTGTSFNEQFF

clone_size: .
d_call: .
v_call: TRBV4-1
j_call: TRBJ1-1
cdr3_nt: TGCGCCAGCAGCTGGGCGCAGGGGACGAACACTGAAGCTTTCTTT
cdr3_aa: CASSWAQGTNTEAFF

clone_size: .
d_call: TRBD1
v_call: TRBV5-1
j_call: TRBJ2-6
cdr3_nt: TGCGCCAGCAGCCAGCTGACAGGGCCTGGGGCCAACGTCCTGACTTTC
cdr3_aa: CASSQLTGPGANVLTF

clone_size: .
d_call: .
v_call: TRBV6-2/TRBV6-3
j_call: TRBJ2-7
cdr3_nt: TGTGCCAGCAGTTACTTTGACCTCCCCTACGAGCAGTACTTC
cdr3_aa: CASSYFDLPYEQYF

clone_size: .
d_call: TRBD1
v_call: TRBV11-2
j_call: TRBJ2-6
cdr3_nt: TGTGCCAGCAGCTTAGTCAGTTTGGCAGGGGGCTCTGGGGCCAACGTCCTGACTTTC
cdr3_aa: CASSLVSLAGGSGANVLTF

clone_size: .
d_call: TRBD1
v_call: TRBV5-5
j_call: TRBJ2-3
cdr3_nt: TGTGCCAGCAGCTGGACAGGAAACACAGATACGCAGTATTTT
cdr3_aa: CASSWTGNTDTQYF

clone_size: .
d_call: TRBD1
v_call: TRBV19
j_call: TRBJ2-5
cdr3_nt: TGTGCCAGTAGTATGGGGGACGGCCAGGGGGCCCAGTACTTC
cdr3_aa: CASSMGDGQGAQYF

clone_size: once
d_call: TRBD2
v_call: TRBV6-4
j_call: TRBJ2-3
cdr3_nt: TGTGCCAGCAGTGACATTCCGCGGGGGGTAAATACGCAGTATTTT
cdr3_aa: CASSDIPRGVNTQYF

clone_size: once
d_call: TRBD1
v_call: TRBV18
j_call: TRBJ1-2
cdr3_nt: TGTGCCAGCTCAGAGACAGGGAACTATGGCTACACCTTC
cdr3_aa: CASSETGNYGYTF

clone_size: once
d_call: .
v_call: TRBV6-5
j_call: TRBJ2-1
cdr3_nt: TGTGCCAGCAGCACAAGCTCCTACAATGAGCAGTTCTTC
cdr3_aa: CASSTSSYNEQFF

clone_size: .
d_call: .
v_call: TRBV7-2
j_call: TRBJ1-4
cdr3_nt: TGTGCCAGCAGCTTAGGACAGGCCGCAACTAATGAAAAACTGTTTTTT
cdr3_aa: CASSLGQAATNEKLFF

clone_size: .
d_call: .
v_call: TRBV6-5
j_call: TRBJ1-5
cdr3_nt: TGTGCCAGCAGTCCTATTGACAGCCCCAATCAGCCCCAGCATTTT
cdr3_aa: CASSPIDSPNQPQHF

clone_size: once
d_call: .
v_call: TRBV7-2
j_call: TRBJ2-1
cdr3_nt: TGTGCCAGCAGCTTGCGTGGGGGGGCTAGGAATGAGCAGTTCTTC
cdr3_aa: CASSLRGGARNEQFF

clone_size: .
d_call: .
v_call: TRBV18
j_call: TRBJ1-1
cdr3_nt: TGTGCCAGCTCACCACCTCCCGTCACTGAAGCTTTCTTT
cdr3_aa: CASSPPPVTEAFF

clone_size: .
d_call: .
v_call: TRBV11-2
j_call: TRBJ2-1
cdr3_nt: TGTGCCAGCAGCTTAGAGCTAGGGCCCTACAATGAGCAGTTCTTC
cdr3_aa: CASSLELGPYNEQFF

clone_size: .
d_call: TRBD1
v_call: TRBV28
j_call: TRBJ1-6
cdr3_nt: TGTGCCAGCAGTTTCCAAGGGACAGCCTATAATTCACCCCTCCACTTT
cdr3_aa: CASSFQGTAYNSPLHF

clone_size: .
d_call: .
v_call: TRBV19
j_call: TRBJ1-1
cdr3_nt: TGTGCCAGTAGTATAATAATAGACACTGAAGCTTTCTTT
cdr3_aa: CASSIIIDTEAFF

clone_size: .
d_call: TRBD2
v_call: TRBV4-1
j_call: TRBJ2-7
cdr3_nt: TGCGCCAGCAGCCATCACAGCGGGACTAGCGGGGGCCACGAGCAGTACTTC
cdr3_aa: CASSHHSGTSGGHEQYF

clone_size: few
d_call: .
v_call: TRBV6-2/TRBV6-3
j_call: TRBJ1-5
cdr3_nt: TGTGCCAGCAGTTATAGTCCTCAGCCCCAGCATTTT
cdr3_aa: CASSYSPQPQHF

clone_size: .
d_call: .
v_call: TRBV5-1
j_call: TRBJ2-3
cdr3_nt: TGCGCCAGCAGCCCCCAGGGTGGCGTAAATACGCAGTATTTT
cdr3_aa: CASSPQGGVNTQYF

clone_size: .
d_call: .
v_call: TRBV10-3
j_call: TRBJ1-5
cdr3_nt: TGTGCCATCAGGCCAGACGGGACAAGCAATCAGCCCCAGCATTTT
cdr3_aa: CAIRPDGTSNQPQHF

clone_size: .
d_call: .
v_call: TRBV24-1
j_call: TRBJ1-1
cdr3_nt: TGTGCCACCAGTGACAGTACGAACACTGAAGCTTTCTTT
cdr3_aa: CATSDSTNTEAFF

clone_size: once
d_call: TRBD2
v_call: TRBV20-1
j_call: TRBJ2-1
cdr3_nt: TGCAGTGCTAGTCCCGTAGCGGGGGGGTCCTACAATGAGCAGTTCTTC
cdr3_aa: CSASPVAGGSYNEQFF

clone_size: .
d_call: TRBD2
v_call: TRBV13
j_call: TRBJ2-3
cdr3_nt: TGTGCCAGCAGCTTAGGCAGTAGCGGGGGGAGCACAGATACGCAGTATTTT
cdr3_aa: CASSLGSSGGSTDTQYF

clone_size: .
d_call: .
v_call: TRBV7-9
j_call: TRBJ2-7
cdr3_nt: TGTGCCAGCAGCTCCCAATACCTGACTGAAGAGGGTTACGAGCAGTACTTC
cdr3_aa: CASSSQYLTEEGYEQYF

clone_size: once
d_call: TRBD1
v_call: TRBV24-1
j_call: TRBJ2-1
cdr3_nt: TGTGCCACCGGACAGGGGGGATTAGGGATGGATGAGCAGTTCTTC
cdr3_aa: CATGQGGLGMDEQFF

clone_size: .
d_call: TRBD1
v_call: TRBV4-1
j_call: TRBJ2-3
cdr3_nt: TGCGCCAGCAGCCCAGGGGGACAGGGAACAGATACGCAGTATTTT
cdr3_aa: CASSPGGQGTDTQYF

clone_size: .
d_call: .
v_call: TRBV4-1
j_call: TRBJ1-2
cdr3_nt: TGCGCCAGCAGCCAAGATGAGGATTACTATGGCTACACCTTC
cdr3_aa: CASSQDEDYYGYTF

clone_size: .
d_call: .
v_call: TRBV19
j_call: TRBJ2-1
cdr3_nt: TGTGCCAGTAGTCCGGGACACTACAATGAGCAGTTCTTC
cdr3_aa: CASSPGHYNEQFF